The present TCR beta chain was sequenced within a study of blood T cell repertoires in COVID-19. About the study: The analysed material was cDNA or gDNA that came from T cells, B-cell-depleted T cells, or PBMCs.

This clone turned up a few times. This sample includes further DNA sequences coding for the same CDR3. V gave up 3 bases and J gave up 3 bases; unmatched junction bases: 3. Germline V gene data show CDR1 as SEHNR and CDR2 as FQNEAQ (reference sequence). This CDR3 is 16 amino acids long. Assay used: immunoSEQ multiplex PCR; TCRdb lists only in-frame clones, some missing. Here the sample spans around 24,000 clones, around 90% being singletons. The sequencing input was peripheral blood. The genes are TRBV7-9 and TRBJ1-6; 9 bases are a match to TRBD1. This clonotype was sampled from a woman in her 70s with active COVID-19. The CDR3 DNA is TGTGCCAGCAGCTTGGGACAGGGATTCTATAATTCACCCCTCCACTTT. As protein: CASSLGQGFYNSPLHF.